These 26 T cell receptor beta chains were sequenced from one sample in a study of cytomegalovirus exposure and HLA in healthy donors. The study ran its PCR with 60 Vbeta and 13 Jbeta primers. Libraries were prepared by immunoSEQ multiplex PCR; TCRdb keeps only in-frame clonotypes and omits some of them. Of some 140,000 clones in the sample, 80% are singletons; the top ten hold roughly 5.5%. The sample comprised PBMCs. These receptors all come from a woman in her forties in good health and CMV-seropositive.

The CDR3 bases are TGTGCCAGCACCCACGGACAGGGGGTCTATGGCTACACCTTC. It translates to CASTHGQGVYGYTF. The J gene is TRBJ1-2, the V gene TRBV5-4, with 10 positions matching TRBD1. J was trimmed by 4 bases and V by 6 bases; bases with no gene match: 6. Germline assignment: CDR1 SGHNT and CDR2 YYREEE (reference sequence). The CDR3 length is 14 residues.

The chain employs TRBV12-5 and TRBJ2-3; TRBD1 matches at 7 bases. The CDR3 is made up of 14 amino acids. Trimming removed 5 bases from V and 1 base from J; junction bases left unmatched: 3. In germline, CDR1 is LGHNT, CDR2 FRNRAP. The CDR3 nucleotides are TGTGCTAGTGGTGAAGGACAGGGCACAGATACGCAGTATTTT. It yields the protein CASGEGQGTDTQYF.

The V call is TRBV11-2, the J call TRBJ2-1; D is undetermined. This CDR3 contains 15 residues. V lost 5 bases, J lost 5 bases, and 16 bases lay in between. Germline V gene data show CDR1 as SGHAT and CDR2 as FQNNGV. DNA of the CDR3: TGTGCCAGCAGCAACAGTCCCCCGGTCCACAATGAGCAGTTCTTC. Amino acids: CASSNSPPVHNEQFF.

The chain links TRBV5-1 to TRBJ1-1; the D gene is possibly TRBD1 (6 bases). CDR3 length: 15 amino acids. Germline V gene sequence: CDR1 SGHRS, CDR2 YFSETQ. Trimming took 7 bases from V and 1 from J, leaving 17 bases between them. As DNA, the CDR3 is TGCGCCAGCGGGGTCCAGGGGAGACAGAACACTGAAGCTTTCTTT. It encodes CASGVQGRQNTEAFF.

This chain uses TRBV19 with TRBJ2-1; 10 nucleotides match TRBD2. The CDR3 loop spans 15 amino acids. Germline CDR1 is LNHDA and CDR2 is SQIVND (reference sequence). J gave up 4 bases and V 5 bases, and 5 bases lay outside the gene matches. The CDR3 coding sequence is TGTGCCAGTAGTCTGAAGGGACTAGCGTACAATGAGCAGTTCTTC. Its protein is CASSLKGLAYNEQFF.

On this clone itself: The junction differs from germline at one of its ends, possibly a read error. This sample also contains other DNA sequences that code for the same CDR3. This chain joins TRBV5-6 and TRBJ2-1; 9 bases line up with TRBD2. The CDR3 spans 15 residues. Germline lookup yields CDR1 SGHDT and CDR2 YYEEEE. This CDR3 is CASIHSGSAYNEQFF. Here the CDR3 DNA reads TGTGCCAGCATCCATAGCGGGAGCGCCTACAACGAGCAGTTCTTC.

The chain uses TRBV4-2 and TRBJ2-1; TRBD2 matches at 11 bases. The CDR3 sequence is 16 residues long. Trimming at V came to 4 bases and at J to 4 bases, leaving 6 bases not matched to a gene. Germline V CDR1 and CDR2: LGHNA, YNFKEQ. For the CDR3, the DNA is TGTGCCAGCAGCCTCGCCGGGACTAGCGGATACAATGAGCAGTTCTTC. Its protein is CASSLAGTSGYNEQFF.

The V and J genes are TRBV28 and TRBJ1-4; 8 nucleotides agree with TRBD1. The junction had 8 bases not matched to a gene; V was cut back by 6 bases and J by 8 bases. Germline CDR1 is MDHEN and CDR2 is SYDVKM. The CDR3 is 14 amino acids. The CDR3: CASSLQGAEEKLFF. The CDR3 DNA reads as TGTGCCAGCAGCTTGCAGGGGGCGGAGGAAAAACTGTTTTTT.

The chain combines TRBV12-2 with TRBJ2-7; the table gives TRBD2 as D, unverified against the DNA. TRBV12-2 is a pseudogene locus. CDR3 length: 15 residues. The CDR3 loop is CASRSIAGGGYEQYF. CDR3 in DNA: TGTGCAAGTCGCTCAATAGCGGGAGGGGGCTACGAGCAGTACTTC.

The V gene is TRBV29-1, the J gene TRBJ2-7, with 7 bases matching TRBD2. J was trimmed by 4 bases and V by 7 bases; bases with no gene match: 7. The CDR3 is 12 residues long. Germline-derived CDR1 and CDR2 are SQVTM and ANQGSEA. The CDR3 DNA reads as TGCAGCGCCAAGACTAGCCAGTACGAGCAGTACTTC. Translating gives CSAKTSQYEQYF.

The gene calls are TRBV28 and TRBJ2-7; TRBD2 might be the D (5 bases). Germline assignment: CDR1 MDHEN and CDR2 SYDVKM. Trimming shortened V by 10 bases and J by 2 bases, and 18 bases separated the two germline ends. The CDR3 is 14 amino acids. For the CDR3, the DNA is TGTGCCACCGTCCCGGACGGGATTACCTACGAGCAGTACTTC. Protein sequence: CATVPDGITYEQYF.

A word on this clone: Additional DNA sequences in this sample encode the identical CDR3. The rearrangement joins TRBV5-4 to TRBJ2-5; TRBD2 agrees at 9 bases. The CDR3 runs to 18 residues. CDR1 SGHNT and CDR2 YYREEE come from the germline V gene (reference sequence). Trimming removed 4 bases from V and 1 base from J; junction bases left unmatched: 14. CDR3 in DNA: TGTGCCAGCAGCAAGACAGGGTCATTAGCGGGAGTCCAAGAGACCCAGTACTTC. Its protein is CASSKTGSLAGVQETQYF.

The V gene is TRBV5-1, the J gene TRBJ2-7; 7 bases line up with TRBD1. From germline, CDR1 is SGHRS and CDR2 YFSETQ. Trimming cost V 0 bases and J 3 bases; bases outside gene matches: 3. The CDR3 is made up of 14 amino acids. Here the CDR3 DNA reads TGCGCCAGCAGCTTGGCGACAGGGTACTACGAGCAGTACTTC. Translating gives CASSLATGYYEQYF.

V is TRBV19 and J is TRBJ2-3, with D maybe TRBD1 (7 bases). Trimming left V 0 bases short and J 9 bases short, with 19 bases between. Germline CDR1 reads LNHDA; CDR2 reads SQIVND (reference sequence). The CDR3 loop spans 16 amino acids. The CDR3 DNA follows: TGTGCCAGTAGTATAGATGAATCTAGGAGGGGGCGGACGCAGTATTTT. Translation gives CASSIDESRRGRTQYF.

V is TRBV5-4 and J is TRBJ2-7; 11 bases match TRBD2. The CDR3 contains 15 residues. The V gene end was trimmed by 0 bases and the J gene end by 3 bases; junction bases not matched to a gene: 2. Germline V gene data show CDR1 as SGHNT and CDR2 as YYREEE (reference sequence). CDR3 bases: TGTGCCAGCAGCTTGGGACTAGCGGGGATCTACGAGCAGTACTTC. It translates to CASSLGLAGIYEQYF. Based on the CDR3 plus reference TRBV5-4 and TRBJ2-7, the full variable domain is ETGVTQSPTHLIKTRGQQVTLRCSSQSGHNTVSWYQQALGQGPQFIFQYYREEENGRGNFPPRFSGLQFPNYSSELNVNALELDDSALYLCASSLGLAGIYEQYFGPGTRLTVT.

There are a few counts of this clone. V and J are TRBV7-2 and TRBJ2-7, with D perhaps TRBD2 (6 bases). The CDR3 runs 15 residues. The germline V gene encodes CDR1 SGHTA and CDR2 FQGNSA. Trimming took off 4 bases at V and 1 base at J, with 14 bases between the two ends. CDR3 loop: CASSSRLVVSYEQYF. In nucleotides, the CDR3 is TGTGCCAGCAGCTCCCGACTAGTAGTGTCCTACGAGCAGTACTTC.

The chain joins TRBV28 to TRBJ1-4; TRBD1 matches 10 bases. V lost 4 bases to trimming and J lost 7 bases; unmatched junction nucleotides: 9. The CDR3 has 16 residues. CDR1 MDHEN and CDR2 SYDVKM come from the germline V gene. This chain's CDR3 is CASSSPTGGASEKLFF. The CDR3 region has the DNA TGTGCCAGCAGTTCCCCGACAGGGGGCGCTTCTGAAAAACTGTTTTTT.

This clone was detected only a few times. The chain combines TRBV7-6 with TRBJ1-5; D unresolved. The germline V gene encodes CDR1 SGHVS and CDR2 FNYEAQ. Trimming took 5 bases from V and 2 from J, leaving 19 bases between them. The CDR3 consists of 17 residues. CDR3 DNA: TGTGCCAGCAGCCCTTATATGGGCTCCGTGGGCAATCAGCCCCAGCATTTT. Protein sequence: CASSPYMGSVGNQPQHF.

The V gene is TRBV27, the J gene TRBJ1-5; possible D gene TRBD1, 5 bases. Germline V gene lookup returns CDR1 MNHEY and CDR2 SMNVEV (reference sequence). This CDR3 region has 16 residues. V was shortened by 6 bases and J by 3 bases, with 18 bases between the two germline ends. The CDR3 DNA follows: TGTGCCAGCAGGGGGGACGGCGCGGGGAACAATCAGCCCCAGCATTTT. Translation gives CASRGDGAGNNQPQHF.

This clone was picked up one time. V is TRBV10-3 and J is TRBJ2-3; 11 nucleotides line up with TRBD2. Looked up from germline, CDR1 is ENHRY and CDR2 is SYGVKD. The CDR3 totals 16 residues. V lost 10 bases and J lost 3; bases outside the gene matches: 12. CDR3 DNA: TGTGCCACAGAAACAACTAGCGGGAGATATACAGATACGCAGTATTTT. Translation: CATETTSGRYTDTQYF.

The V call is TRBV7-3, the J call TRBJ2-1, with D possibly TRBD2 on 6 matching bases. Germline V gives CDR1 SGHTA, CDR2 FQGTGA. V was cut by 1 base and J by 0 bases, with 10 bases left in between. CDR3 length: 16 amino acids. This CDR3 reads CASSLNAGSSYNEQFF. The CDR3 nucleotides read TGTGCCAGCAGCTTAAATGCGGGAAGCTCCTACAATGAGCAGTTCTTC.

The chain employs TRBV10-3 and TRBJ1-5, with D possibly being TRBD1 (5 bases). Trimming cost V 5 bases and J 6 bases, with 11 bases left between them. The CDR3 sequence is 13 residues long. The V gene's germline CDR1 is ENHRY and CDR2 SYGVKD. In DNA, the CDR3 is TGTGCCATCAGTCCAGGGTTAGCTCAGCCCCAGCATTTT. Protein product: CAISPGLAQPQHF.

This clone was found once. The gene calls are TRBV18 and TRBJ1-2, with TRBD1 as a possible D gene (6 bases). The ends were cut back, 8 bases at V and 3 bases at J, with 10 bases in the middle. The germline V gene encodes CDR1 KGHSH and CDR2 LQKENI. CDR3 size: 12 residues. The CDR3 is CASQDSYYGYTF. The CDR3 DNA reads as TGTGCCAGCCAGGACAGCTACTATGGCTACACCTTC.

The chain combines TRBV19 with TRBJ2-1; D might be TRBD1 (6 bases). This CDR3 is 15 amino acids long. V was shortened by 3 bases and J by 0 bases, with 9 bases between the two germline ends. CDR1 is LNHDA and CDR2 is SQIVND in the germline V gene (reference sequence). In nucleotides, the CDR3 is TGTGCCAGTAGTATGGGGGCGAGCTCCTACAATGAGCAGTTCTTC. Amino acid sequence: CASSMGASSYNEQFF.

CDR3 region: CAWSLNGGAGDTQYF. The CDR3 nucleotides read TGTGCCTGGAGCCTAAACGGGGGGGCAGGGGATACGCAGTATTTT. This rearrangement joins TRBV30 to TRBJ2-3; 8 bases line up with TRBD2. The V and J ends lost 3 bases and 6 bases, in that order; junction bases with no gene match: 11. The CDR3 length is 15 residues. Germline CDR1 reads GTSNPN; CDR2 reads SVGIG (reference sequence).

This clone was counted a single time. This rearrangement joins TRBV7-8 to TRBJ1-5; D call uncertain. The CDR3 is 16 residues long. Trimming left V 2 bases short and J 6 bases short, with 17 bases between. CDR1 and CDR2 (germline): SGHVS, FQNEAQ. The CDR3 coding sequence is TGTGCCAGCAGCTTATCTCAGCCGGGGTGGCGTCAGCCCCAGCATTTT. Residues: CASSLSQPGWRQPQHF.